The 9 T cell receptor beta chains given below trace back to one sample, sequenced in a study of monozygotic twins with inflammatory bowel disease. TCRdb reprocessed the 5' RACE reads and reports one entry per CDR3 protein, with no DNA. This repertoire includes about 380,000 distinct CDR3 sequences. What was sequenced was blood. These receptors were taken from a human donor with ulcerative colitis or Crohn's disease, or a healthy co-twin of an affected twin (not recorded which).

The J gene is TRBJ1-5, the V gene TRBV6-5; TCRdb reports TRBD1, a call that lacks DNA to check it against. Per germline, CDR1 MNHEY and CDR2 SVGAGI. The CDR3 has 15 amino acids. CDR3 residues: CASSYSSSGGQPQHF.

This chain uses TRBV29-1 with TRBJ1-2; TCRdb designates TRBD1, a call that cannot be tested without DNA. The CDR3 length is 14 residues. Germline V gives CDR1 SQVTM, CDR2 ANQGSEA. This CDR3 reads CSVTGQGANYGYTF.

J is TRBJ1-2 and V is TRBV9. The CDR3 has 16 amino acids. Germline loops: CDR1 SGDLS, CDR2 YYNGEE. The CDR3 protein is CASSVGDQTGISGYTF.

The chain joins TRBV7-9 to TRBJ2-7; TCRdb returns TRBD1, unconfirmable since there is no DNA. The CDR3 loop spans 14 amino acids. CDR1 and CDR2 (germline): SEHNR, FQNEAQ (reference sequence). This CDR3 is CASSSRTEGGEQYF.

The rearrangement links TRBV4-3 to TRBJ1-2; TCRdb calls TRBD1, which cannot be checked without DNA. CDR3 length: 14 residues. Germline CDR1 is LGHNA and CDR2 is YSLEER. The CDR3 protein is CASSPGAQGSGYTF.

V gene TRBV7-2 combines with J gene TRBJ2-2; TCRdb's D call, TRBD2, is unchecked because there is no DNA. In germline, CDR1 is SGHTA, CDR2 FQGNSA. This CDR3 contains 17 residues. The CDR3 spells CASSLLADLANTGELFF.

The chain links TRBV5-4 to TRBJ2-1; TCRdb designates TRBD2, a call that cannot be tested without DNA. This CDR3 comprises 15 residues. CDR1 and CDR2 (germline): SGHNT, YYREEE (reference sequence). The CDR3 protein is CASSRGSGSYNEQFF.

The chain employs TRBV7-6 and TRBJ2-3. The CDR3 extends over 16 amino acids. CDR1 SGHVS and CDR2 FNYEAQ come from the germline V gene. The CDR3 protein is CASSLIVGSAADTQYF.

The chain is built from TRBV20-1 and TRBJ2-7; TCRdb reports TRBD1, a call that lacks DNA to check it against. This CDR3 is 14 amino acids long. Looked up from germline, CDR1 is DFQATT and CDR2 is SNEGSKA (reference sequence). The CDR3: CSADRDRVSYEQYF.